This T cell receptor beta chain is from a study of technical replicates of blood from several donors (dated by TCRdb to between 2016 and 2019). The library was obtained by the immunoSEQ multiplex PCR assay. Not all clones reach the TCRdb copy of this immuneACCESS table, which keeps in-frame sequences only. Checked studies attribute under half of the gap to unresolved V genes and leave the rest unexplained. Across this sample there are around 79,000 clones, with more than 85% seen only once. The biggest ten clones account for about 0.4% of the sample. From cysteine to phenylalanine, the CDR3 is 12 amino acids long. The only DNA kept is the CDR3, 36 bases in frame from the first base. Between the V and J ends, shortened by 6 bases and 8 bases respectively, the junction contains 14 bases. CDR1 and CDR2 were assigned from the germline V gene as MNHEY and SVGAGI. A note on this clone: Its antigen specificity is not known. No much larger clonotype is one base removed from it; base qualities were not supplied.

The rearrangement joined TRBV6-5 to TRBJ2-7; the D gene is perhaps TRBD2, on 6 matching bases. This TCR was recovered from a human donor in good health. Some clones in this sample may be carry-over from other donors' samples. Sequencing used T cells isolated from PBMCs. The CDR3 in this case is CASRPSEGQQYF. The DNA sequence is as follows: TGTGCCAGCAGACCTAGCGAGGGCCAGCAGTACTTC.